By proportion, the clone carrying this TCR beta chain is medium-sized (0.01 to 0.1%). Its antigen is unidentified. Per the germline V gene, CDR1 is SEHNR and CDR2 is FQNEAQ (reference sequence). The CDR3 is 15 residues long. The junction had 8 bases not matched to a gene; V was cut back by 8 bases and J by 3 bases. Constant-region reverse primers amplified full-length variable regions, followed by semi-nested Nested Universal Primer A PCR. TCRdb analysed the 5' RACE reads with MiXCR anew, one entry per CDR3 protein. Among some 11,000 distinct CDR3 sequences listed, more than 15% were seen once. Study-level findings and limits: Tumor-infiltrating Treg TCR alpha and beta sequences overlapped most with tumor naive CD4+ T cells, then blood naive. Tumor memory CD4+ T cell TCR gene usage was found to cluster with blood and lymph node memory CD4+ cells and with lymph node naive CD4+ cells. Larger-cohort validation covered only one TCR beta V-J rearrangement.

The sorted Tregs were CD4+CD25+CD127-/low cells. The V call is TRBV7-9, the J call TRBJ2-2; TRBD1 agrees at 8 bases. The clonotype originates from a female donor with breast cancer. The sequencing input was Tregs sorted from a lymph node. The CDR3 coding sequence is TGTGCCAGCGACCCCGGGACAGGTCACACCGGGGAGCTGTTTTTT. Residues: CASDPGTGHTGELFF.